This T cell receptor beta chain stems from a study of blood T cell repertoires in COVID-19. Study overall: Sites across the United States, Italy and Spain contributed samples from acute and convalescent COVID-19.

Germline CDR1 reads SGHAT; CDR2 reads FQNNGV. The V gene lost 5 bases and the J gene lost 3 bases, with 13 bases spanning the gap. The CDR3 is made up of 14 amino acids. Profiling relied on immunoSEQ multiplex PCR, and the TCRdb table lists in-frame clones only, not all of them. The top ten hold 3.5% of the sample, which has around 60,000 clones, about four fifths seen once. This rearrangement joins TRBV11-2 to TRBJ1-2, with a tentative D call TRBD1 (5 bases). Sequenced: peripheral blood. This TCR was sampled from a woman aged 80 or over with acute or convalescent COVID-19. The CDR3 sequence: CASSPRGTDYGYTF. CDR3 DNA sequence: TGTGCCAGCAGCCCCCGCGGGACGGACTATGGCTACACCTTC.